This T cell receptor beta chain was sequenced during a study of immune cell composition in non-small cell lung cancer. Findings and caveats of the study: Lung adenocarcinomas had lower top 10 clone scores and clonality than squamous tumours.

The trim removed 3 bases at V and 1 base at J, leaving 13 bases unmatched. This CDR3 is 19 amino acids long. Germline CDR1 reads SGHRS; CDR2 reads YFSETQ. Turning to this clone: Antigen: not known.

Some clones are missing from TCRdb's copy, which holds only in-frame ones; the method was immunoSEQ multiplex PCR. The sample lists some 1,900 clones, 70% to 80% occurring once. The sample was lung tumor tissue. The chain uses TRBV5-1 and TRBJ2-7; 13 bases are shared with TRBD2. This TCR derives from a human donor with non-small cell lung cancer. The CDR3 sequence: CASSSDTSGRAKGSYEQYF. The CDR3 bases are TGCGCCAGCAGCTCGGACACTAGCGGGAGGGCCAAGGGGTCCTACGAGCAGTACTTC.